This entry lists 12 T cell receptor beta chains sequenced from one sample in a study of blood T cell repertoires in COVID-19. The data were produced by immunoSEQ multiplex PCR, yet TCRdb's version contains in-frame clones alone and is incomplete. The repertoire has fewer than 300,000 clones, more than 85% of them found once; the top ten carry approximately 0.84%. The sequenced material came from peripheral blood. Receptors were obtained from a man aged 25-45 years with acute or convalescent COVID-19.

Of note for this clone: This same CDR3 is encoded by further DNA sequences in the sample. This chain uses TRBV28 with TRBJ1-5; 8 bases fit TRBD1. With 3 bases clipped from V and 0 bases from J, the junction kept 1 base outside the gene matches. The CDR3 runs to 15 residues. Per germline, CDR1 MDHEN and CDR2 SYDVKM. The CDR3 is CASSLGQASNQPQHF. In nucleotides, the CDR3 is TGTGCCAGCAGTTTGGGACAGGCTAGCAATCAGCCCCAGCATTTT.

The chain couples TRBV2 to TRBJ1-3; 7 nucleotides align to TRBD1. This CDR3 spans 15 amino acids. The germline V gene encodes CDR1 SNHLY and CDR2 FYNNEI. The junction had 6 bases not matched to a gene; V was cut back by 7 bases and J by 0 bases. CDR3 residues: CASILQGSSGNTIYF. The CDR3 DNA sequence: TGTGCCAGCATTCTACAGGGGAGCTCTGGAAACACCATATATTTT.

V usage is TRBV28 and J usage is TRBJ1-4; D remains unclear. Per the germline V gene, CDR1 is MDHEN and CDR2 is SYDVKM. Trimming pared 6 bases from V and 8 bases from J, leaving 16 bases between. The CDR3 totals 14 residues. The CDR3 is CASSLISLREKLFF. The CDR3 DNA reads as TGTGCCAGCAGCCTCATCTCCCTGCGAGAAAAACTGTTTTTT.

The rearrangement joins TRBV28 to TRBJ2-6; 8 bases agree with TRBD2. Trimming took 3 bases from V and 0 from J; bases not matched to a gene: 10. CDR3 length: 19 amino acids. Germline loops: CDR1 MDHEN, CDR2 SYDVKM. The CDR3 loop reads CASSFIGGDQVSGANVLTF. In nucleotides, the CDR3 is TGTGCCAGCAGTTTTATCGGGGGGGACCAGGTCTCTGGGGCCAACGTCCTGACTTTC.

In DNA form, the CDR3 reads TGTGCCAGCTCAGGGGGGACGAACACTGAAGCTTTCTTT. Translated, it gives CASSGGTNTEAFF. The rearrangement uses TRBV18 and TRBJ1-1; tentative D call: TRBD1 (5 bases). CDR3 length: 13 residues. From germline, CDR1 is KGHSH and CDR2 LQKENI. The V gene lost 5 bases and the J gene lost 1 base, with 8 bases spanning the gap.

The V gene is TRBV18, the J gene TRBJ2-3; TRBD2 matches at 14 bases. The CDR3 is 14 amino acids. J was trimmed by 5 bases and V by 8 bases; bases with no gene match: 3. CDR1 and CDR2 (germline): KGHSH, LQKENI. The CDR3 sequence: CASGLAGGGDTQYF. The CDR3 DNA reads TGTGCCAGCGGACTAGCGGGGGGAGGAGATACGCAGTATTTT.

The chain has TRBV5-1 and TRBJ2-1; 14 bases map to TRBD2. Per the germline V gene, CDR1 is SGHRS and CDR2 is YFSETQ. The J segment lost 0 bases and the V segment lost 7 bases, leaving 3 bases of the junction unmatched. The CDR3 is 16 amino acids. Here the CDR3 DNA reads TGCGCCAGCGGACTAGCGGGAGGCAACTCCTACAATGAGCAGTTCTTC. Encoded protein: CASGLAGGNSYNEQFF.

The chain has TRBV18 and TRBJ1-1, with TRBD1 as a possible D gene (6 bases). Germline-derived CDR1 and CDR2 are KGHSH and LQKENI. The CDR3 length is 14 residues. V shed 2 bases and J shed 10 bases, with 17 bases lying between them. CDR3 protein: CASSPSRGRVTAFF. The CDR3 bases are TGTGCCAGCTCACCATCCAGGGGTAGAGTAACAGCTTTCTTT.

This chain connects TRBV19 to TRBJ1-6, with unresolved D. Per germline, CDR1 LNHDA and CDR2 SQIVND (reference sequence). The CDR3 covers 16 residues. The V end was cut by 4 bases, the J end by 9 bases, with 19 bases between. CDR3 loop: CASSTDRAPRRSPLHF. CDR3 in DNA: TGTGCCAGTAGTACAGACCGTGCACCTAGACGTTCACCCCTCCACTTT.

The chain joins TRBV2 to TRBJ1-2; D remains ambiguous. Germline V gene lookup returns CDR1 SNHLY and CDR2 FYNNEI. The V gene lost 6 bases and the J gene lost 3 bases, with 8 bases spanning the gap. This CDR3 is built from 12 residues. CDR3 protein: CASSRQDYGYTF. For the CDR3, the DNA is TGTGCCAGCAGCCGACAAGACTATGGCTACACCTTC.

The chain recombines TRBV7-3 with TRBJ2-3, with 8 bases lining up with TRBD2. The CDR3 covers 15 residues. CDR1 and CDR2 from the germline V gene are SGHTA and FQGTGA. V lost 8 bases and J lost 1; bases outside the gene matches: 8. Here the CDR3 reads CASSRGGEGTDTQYF. The CDR3 nucleotides are TGTGCCAGCTCCCGGGGGGGGGAAGGCACAGATACGCAGTATTTT.

The chain joins TRBV5-4 to TRBJ1-3; D is perhaps TRBD1 (5 bases). The length of the CDR3 is 14 residues. The V gene's germline CDR1 is SGHNT and CDR2 YYREEE (reference sequence). Between the trimmed V and J ends, which lost 10 bases and 0 bases, there was a span of 14 bases. CDR3 DNA: TGTGCCTTATCAAACAGGATCTCTGGAAACACCATATATTTT. This translates into CALSNRISGNTIYF.